This TCR beta chain comes out of a study of T cell changes during pregnancy in multiple sclerosis. Data came from immunoSEQ multiplex PCR; TCRdb stores just in-frame clones and leaves some out. This table holds around 38,000 clones, about 92% found once. V was pared by 2 bases and J by 5 bases, with 21 bases between. This CDR3 is 17 amino acids long. Germline CDR1 SNHLY, CDR2 FYNNEI. The TCR sequence derives from a female donor with multiple sclerosis, enrolled in a pregnancy study. The chain combines TRBV2 with TRBJ2-5, with D maybe TRBD1 (6 bases). Specimen: CD8+ T cells from peripheral blood mononuclear cells, collected in the third trimester of pregnancy. CDR3 protein: CASSELRALDRGETQYF. For the CDR3, the DNA is TGTGCCAGCAGTGAATTAAGGGCCCTGGACAGAGGGGAGACCCAGTACTTC.